This T cell receptor beta chain was captured by sequencing in a study of neurological immune-mediated disorders. As to time point: longitudinal time-point 3. The CDR3 sequence is 17 residues long. J gave up 3 bases and V 0 bases, and 8 bases lay outside the gene matches. Germline V gene sequence: CDR1 MNHEY, CDR2 SVGEGT. This clonotype has more than one count but fewer than ten. TCRdb used MiXCR to reprocess the 5' RACE reads, holding one entry per CDR3 protein. Here the sample spans 40,000 or so distinct CDR3 sequences, approximately 13% being singletons. This TCR was sampled from a man between 25 and 39 years old in good health. J is TRBJ1-5 and V is TRBV6-2 or TRBV6-3; 7 bases are a match to TRBD1. Sequencing used PBMCs. DNA for the CDR3: TGTGCCAGCAGTTACTCGAGATGGCAGGGGGACAATCAGCCCCAGCATTTT. This encodes CASSYSRWQGDNQPQHF.